Listed below are T cell receptor beta chains from one sample, sequenced in a study of long-term antiretroviral therapy in people with HIV. The data were produced by immunoSEQ multiplex PCR, yet TCRdb's version contains in-frame clones alone and is incomplete. The data hold about 11,000 clones, with 76% observed a single time. The sample was unsorted PBMCs, taken at the start of antiretroviral therapy, before treatment. These receptors were obtained from a man aged 30 to 45 with HIV. Each CDR3 is given without its conserved first and last residue.

V gene | CDR3 protein
TRBV27 | ASSYKGTNEKLF
TRBV5-6 | ASSPKGYNSPLH
TRBV6-5 | ASSYSIGIPYNEQF
TRBV5-4 | ASGDRVDEQY
TRBV5-1 | ASSLVVGLAGGPAVHEQF
TRBV5-6 | ASSSPGPSETQY
TRBV15 | ATSTSAGTGDRQY
TRBV15 | ATSRDTRANNEKLF
TRBV5-1 | ASSLDLAGTDTQY
TRBV19 | ASSIWPAYNEQF
TRBV7-9 | ASGVSYEQY
TRBV28 | ASREGGEQY
TRBV30 | AWSTGTGGELF
TRBV5-4 | ASSGAAGSSYEQY
TRBV7-9 | ASSPRDISYEQY
TRBV7-3 | ASRGQGSYNEQF
TRBV7-8 | ASSPTISGSYEQY
TRBV27 | ASSLLAGTYEQY
TRBV27 | ASSLSGRIGGGGTQY
TRBV11-3 | ASSLDFDTQY
TRBV10-2 | ASSVPPPSQNEQF
TRBV25-1 | ASTLYSASLGEQF
TRBV6-6 | ASRGAAHSNQPQH
TRBV29-1 | SVEDPGTQTPSYNEQF
TRBV9 | ASSPNLLAGGTDTQY
TRBV9 | ASSVGQNYGYT
TRBV10-3 | AISSDRAETQY
TRBV27 | ASSPRSGSYNEQF
TRBV7-2 | ASSLTENQPQH
TRBV7-8 | ASSLDRDPNEKLF